The T cell receptor beta chain under discussion was sequenced for a study of cytomegalovirus exposure and HLA in healthy donors. It was with 60 Vbeta and 13 Jbeta primers that the PCR ran. Profiling relied on immunoSEQ multiplex PCR, and the TCRdb table lists in-frame clones only, not all of them. The sample has roughly 200,000 clones, 70% to 90% seen once; the top ten hold more than 0.25%. About this clone itself: Its antigen is not known.

Looked up from germline, CDR1 is SGHRS and CDR2 is YFSETQ. The V gene lost 4 bases and the J gene lost 5 bases, with 6 bases spanning the gap. The CDR3 spans 12 residues. Those who donated were healthy bone marrow donors. Broader study findings: For most TCR beta V segments, an earlier analysis put the productive rate at about 90% or about 30% of the time. Presence/absence analysis assumed near-uniform sequencing depth across donors.

The sequence was collected from a woman aged 25 to 39 in good health and CMV-seronegative. The chain has TRBV5-1 and TRBJ2-2, with D possibly being TRBD1 (6 bases). Sequencing input: PBMCs. The DNA for the CDR3 is TGCGCCAGCAGCAGGGGGACCGGGGAGCTGTTTTTT. This sequence encodes CASSRGTGELFF.